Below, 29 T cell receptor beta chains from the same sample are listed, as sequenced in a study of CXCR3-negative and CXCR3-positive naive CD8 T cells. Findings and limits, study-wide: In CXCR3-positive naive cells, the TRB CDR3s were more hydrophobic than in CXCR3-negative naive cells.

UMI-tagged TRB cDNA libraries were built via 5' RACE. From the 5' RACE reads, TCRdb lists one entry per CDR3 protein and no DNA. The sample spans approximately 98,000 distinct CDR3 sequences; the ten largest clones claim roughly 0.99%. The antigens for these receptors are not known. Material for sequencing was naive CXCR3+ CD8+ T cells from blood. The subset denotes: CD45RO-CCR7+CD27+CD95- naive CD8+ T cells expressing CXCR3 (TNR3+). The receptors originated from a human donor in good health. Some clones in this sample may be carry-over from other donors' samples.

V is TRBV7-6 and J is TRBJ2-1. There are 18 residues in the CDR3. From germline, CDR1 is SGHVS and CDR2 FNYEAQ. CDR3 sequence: CASSPRPLDRSSYNEQFF.

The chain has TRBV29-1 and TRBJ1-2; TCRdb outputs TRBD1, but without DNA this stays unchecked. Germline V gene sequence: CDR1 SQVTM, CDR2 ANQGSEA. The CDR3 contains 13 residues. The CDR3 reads CSVDYKGNNGYTF.

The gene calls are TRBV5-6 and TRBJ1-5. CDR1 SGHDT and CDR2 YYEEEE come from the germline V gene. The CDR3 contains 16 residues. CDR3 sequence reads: CASSLQRQGKNQPQHF.

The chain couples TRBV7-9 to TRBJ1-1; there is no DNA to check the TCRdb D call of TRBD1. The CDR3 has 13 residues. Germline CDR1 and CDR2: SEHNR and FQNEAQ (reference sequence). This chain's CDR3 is CASSSRDHTEAFF. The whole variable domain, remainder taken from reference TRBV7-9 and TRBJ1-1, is DTGVSQNPRHKITKRGQNVTFRCDPISEHNRLYWYRQTLGQGPEFLTYFQNEAQLEKSRLLSDRFSAERPKGSFSTLEIQRTEQGDSAMYLCASSSRDHTEAFFGQGTRLTVV.

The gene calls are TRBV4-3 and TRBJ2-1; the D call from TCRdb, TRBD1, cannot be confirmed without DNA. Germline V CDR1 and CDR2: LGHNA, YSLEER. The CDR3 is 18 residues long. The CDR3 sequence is CASSQDRAIRGLNSEQFF.

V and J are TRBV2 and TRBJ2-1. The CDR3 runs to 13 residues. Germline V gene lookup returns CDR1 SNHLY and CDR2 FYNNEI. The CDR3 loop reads CASIAAQYNEQFF.

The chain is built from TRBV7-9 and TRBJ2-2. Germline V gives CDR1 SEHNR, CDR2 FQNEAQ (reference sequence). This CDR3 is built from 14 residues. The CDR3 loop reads CASSLAPSTGELFF.

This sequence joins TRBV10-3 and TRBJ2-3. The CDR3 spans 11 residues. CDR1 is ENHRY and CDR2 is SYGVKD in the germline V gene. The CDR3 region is CAAVSTDTQYF.

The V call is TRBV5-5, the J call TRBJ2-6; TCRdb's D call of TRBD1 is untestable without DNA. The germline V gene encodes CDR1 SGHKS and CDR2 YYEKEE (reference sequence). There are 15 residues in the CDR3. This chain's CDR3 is CASPPCFSGANVLTF.

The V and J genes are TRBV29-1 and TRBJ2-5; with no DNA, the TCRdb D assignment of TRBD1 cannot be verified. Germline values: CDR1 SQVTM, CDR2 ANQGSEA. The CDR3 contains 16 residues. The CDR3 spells CSVEDRGLAYQETQYF. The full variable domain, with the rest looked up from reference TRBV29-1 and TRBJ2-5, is SAVISQKPSRDICQRGTSLTIQCQVDSQVTMMFWYRQQPGQSLTLIATANQGSEATYESGFVIDKFPISRPNLTFSTLTVSNMSPEDSSIYLCSVEDRGLAYQETQYFGPGTRLLVL.

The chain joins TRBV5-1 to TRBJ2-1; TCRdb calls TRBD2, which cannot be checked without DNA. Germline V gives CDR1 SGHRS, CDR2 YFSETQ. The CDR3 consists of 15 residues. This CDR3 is CASSLAGGGENEQFF.

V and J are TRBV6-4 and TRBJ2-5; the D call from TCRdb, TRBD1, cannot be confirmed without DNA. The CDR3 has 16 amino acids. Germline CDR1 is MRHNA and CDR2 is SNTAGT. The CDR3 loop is CASSKTGGEGQETQYF.

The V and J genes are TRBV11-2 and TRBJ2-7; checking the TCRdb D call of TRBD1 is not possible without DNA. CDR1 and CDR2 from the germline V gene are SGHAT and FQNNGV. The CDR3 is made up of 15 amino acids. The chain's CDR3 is CASSLGQGWLGEQYF. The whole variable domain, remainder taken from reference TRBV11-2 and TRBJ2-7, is EAGVAQSPRYKIIEKRQSVAFWCNPISGHATLYWYQQILGQGPKLLIQFQNNGVVDDSQLPKDRFSAERLKGVDSTLKIQPAKLEDSAVYLCASSLGQGWLGEQYFGPGTRLTVT.

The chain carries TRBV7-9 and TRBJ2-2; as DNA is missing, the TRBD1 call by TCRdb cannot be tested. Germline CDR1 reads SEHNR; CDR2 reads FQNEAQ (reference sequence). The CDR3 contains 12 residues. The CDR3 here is CASSLDGAELFF.

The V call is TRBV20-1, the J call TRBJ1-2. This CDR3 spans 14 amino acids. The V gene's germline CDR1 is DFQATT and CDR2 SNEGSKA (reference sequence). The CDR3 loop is CSASDGTSDYGYTF.

The CDR3 sequence: CASNPEMGLGIIDTQYF. J is TRBJ2-3 and V is TRBV19; TCRdb picks TRBD2, but there is no DNA to check that call. The germline V gene encodes CDR1 LNHDA and CDR2 SQIVND (reference sequence). This CDR3 has 17 amino acids. Full variable domain (missing parts from reference TRBV19 and TRBJ2-3): DGGITQSPKYLFRKEGQNVTLSCEQNLNHDAMYWYRQDPGQGLRLIYYSQIVNDFQKGDIAEGYSVSREKKESFPLTVTSAQKNPTAFYLCASNPEMGLGIIDTQYFGPGTRLTVL.

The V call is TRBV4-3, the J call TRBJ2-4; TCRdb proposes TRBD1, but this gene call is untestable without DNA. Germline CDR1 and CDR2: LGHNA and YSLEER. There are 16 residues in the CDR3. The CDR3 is CASSQGHRGGKNIQYF.

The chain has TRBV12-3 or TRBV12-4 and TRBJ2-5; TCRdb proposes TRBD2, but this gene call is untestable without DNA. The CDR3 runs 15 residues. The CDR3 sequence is CASRRLAGEQETQYF.

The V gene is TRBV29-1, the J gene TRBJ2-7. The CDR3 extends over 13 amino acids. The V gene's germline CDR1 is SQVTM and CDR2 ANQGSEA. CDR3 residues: CSVDGGEPYEQYF.

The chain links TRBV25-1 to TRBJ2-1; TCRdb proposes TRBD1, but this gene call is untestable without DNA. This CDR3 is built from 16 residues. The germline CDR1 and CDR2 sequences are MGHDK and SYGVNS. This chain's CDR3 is CASRSVGGATYNEQFF.

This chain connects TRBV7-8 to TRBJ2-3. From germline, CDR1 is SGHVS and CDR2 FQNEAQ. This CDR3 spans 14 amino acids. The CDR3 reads CASSLPGVTDTQYF. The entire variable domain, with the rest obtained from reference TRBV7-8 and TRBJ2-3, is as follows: GAGVSQSPRYKVAKRGQDVALRCDPISGHVSLFWYQQALGQGPEFLTYFQNEAQLDKSGLPSDRFFAERPEGSVSTLKIQRTQQEDSAVYLCASSLPGVTDTQYFGPGTRLTVL.

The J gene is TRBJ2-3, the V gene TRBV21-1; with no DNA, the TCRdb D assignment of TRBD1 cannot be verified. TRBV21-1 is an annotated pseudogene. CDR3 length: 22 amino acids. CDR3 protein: CASSTEGSGTAYYPMGTDTQYF.

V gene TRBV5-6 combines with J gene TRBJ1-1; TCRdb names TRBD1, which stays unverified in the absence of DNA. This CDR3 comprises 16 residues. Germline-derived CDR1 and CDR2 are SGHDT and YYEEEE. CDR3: CASSLDITGMNTEAFF.

The chain's CDR3 is CASSSTSGGPSTDTQYF. The J gene is TRBJ2-3, the V gene TRBV7-9; the D call from TCRdb, TRBD2, cannot be confirmed without DNA. CDR1 and CDR2 from the germline V gene are SEHNR and FQNEAQ (reference sequence). There are 17 residues in the CDR3.

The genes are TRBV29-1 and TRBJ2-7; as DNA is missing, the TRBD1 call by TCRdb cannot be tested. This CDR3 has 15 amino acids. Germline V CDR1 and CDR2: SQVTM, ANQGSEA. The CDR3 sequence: CSVESRQGISYEQYF.

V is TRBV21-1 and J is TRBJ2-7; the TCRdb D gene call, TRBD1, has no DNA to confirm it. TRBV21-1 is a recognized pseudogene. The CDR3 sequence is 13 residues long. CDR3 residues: CASSNRAGEEQYF.

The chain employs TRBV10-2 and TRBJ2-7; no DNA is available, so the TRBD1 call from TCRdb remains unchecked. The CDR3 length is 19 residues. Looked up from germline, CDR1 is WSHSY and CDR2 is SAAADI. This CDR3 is CASSDFGTGGFRTSYEQYF.

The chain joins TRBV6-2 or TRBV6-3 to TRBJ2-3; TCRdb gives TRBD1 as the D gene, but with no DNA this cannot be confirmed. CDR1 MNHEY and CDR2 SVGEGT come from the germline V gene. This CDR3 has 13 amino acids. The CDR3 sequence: CASSYDRWDTQYF.

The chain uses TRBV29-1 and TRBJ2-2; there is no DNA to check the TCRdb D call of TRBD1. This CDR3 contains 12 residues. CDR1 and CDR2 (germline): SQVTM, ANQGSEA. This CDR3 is CSVAGATGELFF.